This T cell receptor (beta chain) was identified in a study of cytomegalovirus exposure and HLA in healthy donors (dated by TCRdb to between 2016 and 2019). Some background on the complete study: According to a later analysis, one platform produced both the roughly 120 validation repertoires and the 720 or so repertoires of the first cohort. In addition to the first cohort of hundreds of subjects, a separate validation cohort of around 110 different subjects was used. High-throughput TCR immunosequencing, statistical association of individual TCRs with disease status, and machine learning were combined to predict cytomegalovirus infection status. The aim of the study was to test whether cataloging public T cell receptors could identify signatures of past pathogen exposure. Overall study results and their limits: All 120 or so repertoires were used to score co-occurrence in the validation cohort in a later analysis, because that analysis had no HLA typing for the cohort. Of the cluster scores, roughly 95% were above 0 in a later analysis, which found that TCRs clustered in the first cohort also tended to co-occur in the 130 or so validation repertoires. A few of the identified cytomegalovirus-associated TCR beta chains were confirmed in vitro to be specific for cytomegalovirus antigens. The authors suggested that the approach could potentially be generalized to other disease states and immunological phenotypes. A total of 150 or so TCR beta chains were listed by the study as associated with cytomegalovirus. Cytomegalovirus status was reported to be diagnosed by the classifier with high specificity and sensitivity in both the original and validation cohorts. Most TCR sequences were seen in very few donors, while some public TCRs were found in many individuals.

Inclusive of the bounding cysteine and phenylalanine, the CDR3 is 14 residues long. Of the read, only the CDR3 DNA is kept; its 42 bases are in frame from base 1. CDR1 and CDR2 were assigned from the germline V gene as LGHNA and YNFKEQ. V is reduced by 0 bases and J by 4 bases, leaving a spacing of 10 bases between them. The donors were included in the validation cohort of 130 or so subjects, a group kept apart from the approximately 670-subject first cohort. Worth noting for this clone: Its antigen specificity is not known. No clone much larger than this one lies a single base away; base qualities are absent.

Library method: the immunoSEQ multiplex PCR assay. The published analysis was carried out like this. A statistical classification framework was built to diagnose cytomegalovirus status from the catalog of TCR beta chain sequences. In its TCRdb copy, this immuneACCESS table keeps in-frame sequences only and misses some clones. Where compared with another copy, unresolved V genes explain less than half of these, and the others have no known cause. V, J and clone size are taken as reported in that table, and D and trimming were inferred from the DNA itself. This sample gives under 200,000 clones in total; 75% to 90% of them show up just once. The top ten hold approximately 2.4% of the sample.

This chain is built from TRBV4-2 and TRBJ2-7; TRBD2 is a possible D gene, resting on 6 matching bases. This clonotype originated in a young woman in good health and CMV-seronegative. The sequencing input was PBMCs. In nucleotide form, the sequence is TGTGCCAGCAGCCAAGACGGGAGAGAATACGAGCAGTACTTC. Its translation is CASSQDGREYEQYF.